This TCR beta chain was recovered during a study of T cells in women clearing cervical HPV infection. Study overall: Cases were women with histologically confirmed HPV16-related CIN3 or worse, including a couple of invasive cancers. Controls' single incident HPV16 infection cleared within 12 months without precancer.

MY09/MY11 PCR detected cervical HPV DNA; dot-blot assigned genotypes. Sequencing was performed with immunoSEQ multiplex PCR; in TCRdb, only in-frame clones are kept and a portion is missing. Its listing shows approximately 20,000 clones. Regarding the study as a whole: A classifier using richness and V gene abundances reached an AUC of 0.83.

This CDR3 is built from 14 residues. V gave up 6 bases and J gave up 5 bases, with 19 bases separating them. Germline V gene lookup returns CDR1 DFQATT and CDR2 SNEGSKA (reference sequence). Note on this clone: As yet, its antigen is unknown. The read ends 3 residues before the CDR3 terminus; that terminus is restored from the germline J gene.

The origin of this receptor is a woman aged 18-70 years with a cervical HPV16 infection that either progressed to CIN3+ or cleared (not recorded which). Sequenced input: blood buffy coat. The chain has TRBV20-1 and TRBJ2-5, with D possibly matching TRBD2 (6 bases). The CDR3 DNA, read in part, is TGCAGTGCAGGCGGGACTTCAAGAGGGGAGACC. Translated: CSAGGTSRGET. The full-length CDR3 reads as CSAGGTSRGETQYF.